This TCR beta chain was observed in a study of T-cell memory formation after mild COVID-19. Study-level background: Clusters of TCRs were largely donor specific. Study-wide results and limits: Clones that contracted clustered mainly in CM and EM if CD4+ and in EMRA if CD8+.

Via MiXCR, TCRdb re-called the 5' RACE reads, giving one row per CDR3 protein. The sample lists hundreds of thousands of distinct CDR3 sequences, about 20% occurring once. About this clonotype itself: Its target is unknown.

The CDR3 consists of 16 residues. After removal of 0 bases from V and 10 bases from J, the junction contained 11 bases not matched to a gene. In germline, CDR1 is MNHEY, CDR2 SVGEGT. The sample comprised PBMCs or a T cell subset sorted from them (not recorded which). The rearrangement joins TRBV6-2 or TRBV6-3 to TRBJ2-1, with 8 bases that match TRBD1. The clonotype comes from an adult woman who had mild COVID-19 (a few samples of this study predate the infection). Cell type and time point are not known. The CDR3: CASSYSTGQGRWEQFF. The CDR3 coding sequence is TGTGCCAGCAGTTACTCGACAGGACAGGGACGGTGGGAGCAGTTCTTC.